The present T cell receptor (beta chain) was sequenced within a study of blood T cell repertoires in COVID-19. Study-level background: The origin of the acute and convalescent COVID-19 samples was the United States, Italy and Spain.

With 3 bases clipped from V and 6 bases from J, the junction kept 6 bases outside the gene matches. The CDR3 is 14 amino acids. The germline CDR1 and CDR2 sequences are SGDLS and YYNGEE. This clone was picked up one time. In the study's own analysis: Reference gene primer amplification yielded estimated nucleated cell counts. Measured with immunoSEQ multiplex PCR; TCRdb has only the in-frame clones, and not every one. That table gives V, J and clone size, and the DNA gave D and trimming. The data contain roughly 87,000 clones, approximately 88% of them singletons. The receptor was isolated from a man between 60 and 70 years old with acute or convalescent COVID-19. The gene calls are TRBV9 and TRBJ2-7; 10 bases map to TRBD1. Source material: peripheral blood. The CDR3 coding sequence is TGTGCCAGCAGCGGGGGACAGGGGCTGGGCGAGCAGTACTTC. Amino acid sequence: CASSGGQGLGEQYF. The complete variable domain, with remaining parts taken from reference TRBV9 and TRBJ2-7, reads DSGVTQTPKHLITATGQRVTLRCSPRSGDLSVYWYQQSLDQGLQFLIQYYNGEERAKGNILERFSAQQFPDLHSELNLSSLELGDSALYFCASSGGQGLGEQYFGPGTRLTVT.